One sample yielded the 25 T cell receptor beta chains listed below, sequenced in a study of T-cell memory formation after mild COVID-19. TCRdb used MiXCR to reprocess the 5' RACE reads, holding one entry per CDR3 protein. The sample contains some 410,000 distinct CDR3 sequences, roughly a quarter of which appear only once. The sample comprised PBMCs or a T cell subset sorted from them (not recorded which). These receptors were collected from an adult woman who had mild COVID-19 (a few samples of this study predate the infection). Cell type and time point are not known.

The CDR3 DNA sequence: TGTGCCAGCAGCGTTACCTCTAGCGTCTCCTACAATGAGCAGTTCTTC. Translating gives CASSVTSSVSYNEQFF. The chain joins TRBV9 to TRBJ2-1; perhaps TRBD2 as D (6 bases). CDR3 length: 16 residues. Germline V CDR1 and CDR2: SGDLS, YYNGEE. V was shortened by 2 bases and J by 0 bases, with 12 bases between the two germline ends.

This clonotype showed up just a few times. The rearrangement joins TRBV29-1 to TRBJ2-7, with 7 positions matching TRBD1. Germline V CDR1 and CDR2: SQVTM, ANQGSEA. This CDR3 region has 14 residues. The ends lost 6 bases at V and 1 base at J; junction bases unmatched: 9. This CDR3 reads CSVETGLHSYEQYF. The CDR3 DNA sequence: TGCAGCGTCGAGACAGGGCTCCATTCCTACGAGCAGTACTTC.

The J gene is TRBJ1-5, the V gene TRBV29-1; 8 nucleotides line up with TRBD1. This CDR3 has 13 amino acids. Germline values: CDR1 SQVTM, CDR2 ANQGSEA. V shed 6 bases, J shed 6 bases, and the junction held 7 bases outside the gene matches. DNA for the CDR3: TGCAGCGTAAGACAGGGGTTAAGTCAGCCCCAGCATTTT. Translation: CSVRQGLSQPQHF.

This clonotype was seen a few times. The chain couples TRBV7-6 to TRBJ1-1, with unresolved D. The CDR3 has 13 residues. The V gene lost 3 bases and the J gene lost 3 bases, with 8 bases spanning the gap. CDR1 is SGHVS and CDR2 is FNYEAQ in the germline V gene. CDR3 amino acids: CASSLQGYTEAFF. CDR3 coding DNA: TGTGCCAGCAGCTTGCAAGGGTACACTGAAGCTTTCTTT.

The chain uses TRBV5-6 and TRBJ2-7; 7 nucleotides match TRBD1. The CDR3 sequence is 13 residues long. With 4 bases clipped from V and 10 bases from J, the junction kept 11 bases outside the gene matches. In germline, CDR1 is SGHDT, CDR2 YYEEEE. The CDR3 here is CASSPDRDREQYF. The CDR3 region has the DNA TGTGCCAGCAGCCCAGACAGGGACCGGGAACAGTACTTC.

This rearrangement joins TRBV7-3 to TRBJ1-1; 9 positions agree with TRBD1. With V trimmed by 0 bases and J by 4 bases, 9 bases remained unmatched. CDR1 is SGHTA, CDR2 FQGTGA, per germline. The CDR3 has 17 amino acids. Here the CDR3 DNA reads TGTGCCAGCAGCTTAACTTGGGGCGGACAGGGGACCACTGAAGCTTTCTTT. Its protein is CASSLTWGGQGTTEAFF.

The V gene is TRBV7-2, the J gene TRBJ2-3; 7 nucleotides line up with TRBD2. The CDR3 loop spans 15 amino acids. After removal of 2 bases from V and 0 bases from J, the junction contained 2 bases not matched to a gene. Looked up from germline, CDR1 is SGHTA and CDR2 is FQGNSA. DNA for the CDR3: TGTGCCAGCAGCTTACGCGGGAGAAGCACAGATACGCAGTATTTT. Translated, it gives CASSLRGRSTDTQYF.

This clonotype turned up a few times. J is TRBJ1-1 and V is TRBV24-1; D ambiguous. The germline V and J ends were trimmed by 4 bases and 10 bases, with 9 bases remaining between them. CDR1 is KGHDR and CDR2 is SFDVKD in the germline V gene. CDR3 length: 11 amino acids. In nucleotides, the CDR3 is TGTGCCACCAGTGACTCCGAGGGAGCTTTCTTT. Its translation: CATSDSEGAFF.

This clonotype has just one count. CDR3 amino acids: CASSEGLAGGRNTGELFF. The CDR3 bases are TGTGCCAGCAGTGAAGGTTTAGCGGGGGGACGCAACACCGGGGAGCTGTTTTTT. V and J are TRBV6-1 and TRBJ2-2; TRBD2 agrees at 10 bases. Germline assignment: CDR1 MNHNS and CDR2 SASEGT. The ends lost 1 base at V and 2 bases at J; junction bases unmatched: 7. This CDR3 is 18 amino acids long.

This clonotype was picked up many times. This chain links TRBV20-1 with TRBJ2-3; 10 bases line up with TRBD2. The germline V gene has CDR1 DFQATT and CDR2 SNEGSKA (reference sequence). V was clipped by 4 bases and J by 5 bases; unmatched bases: 3. The CDR3 runs 13 residues. CDR3 amino acids: CSAIPSGRDTQYF. The CDR3 DNA sequence: TGCAGTGCTATACCTAGCGGGAGAGATACGCAGTATTTT.

This clonotype was recorded a few times. V and J are TRBV6-5 and TRBJ2-1; D is undetermined. CDR1 MNHEY and CDR2 SVGAGI come from the germline V gene. The V end was cut by 1 base, the J end by 8 bases, with 9 bases between. The CDR3 sequence is 13 residues long. The CDR3 here is CASSYLAEYEQFF. The CDR3 nucleotides read TGTGCCAGCAGTTACTTAGCAGAATATGAGCAGTTCTTC.

This clonotype was recorded a few times. The J gene is TRBJ1-5, the V gene TRBV6-1; D not certain. V was pared by 3 bases and J by 6 bases, with 12 bases between. CDR1 is MNHNS and CDR2 is SASEGT in the germline V gene. This CDR3 is built from 14 residues. CDR3 in amino acids: CASSDRDLVQPQHF. As DNA, the CDR3 is TGTGCCAGCAGTGACCGTGACCTAGTTCAGCCCCAGCATTTT.

V usage is TRBV6-5 and J usage is TRBJ2-2, with TRBD1 identical over 8 bases. The V gene's germline CDR1 is MNHEY and CDR2 SVGAGI. The CDR3 runs 13 residues. The CDR3 spells CASRQGSTGELFF. DNA for the CDR3: TGTGCGTCCAGACAGGGGAGCACCGGGGAGCTGTTTTTT.

This clonotype was seen many times. V usage is TRBV3-1 and J usage is TRBJ1-2; 9 nucleotides align to TRBD1. Germline V gene lookup returns CDR1 LGHDT and CDR2 YNNKEL (reference sequence). V was pared by 4 bases and J by 8 bases, with 5 bases of the junction left unmatched. The CDR3 totals 13 residues. The CDR3 spells CASSLTGGDGYTF. Here the CDR3 DNA reads TGTGCCAGCAGCCTGACAGGGGGAGACGGCTACACCTTC.

This clonotype was detected only a few times. The V and J genes are TRBV3-1 and TRBJ2-1, with D possibly TRBD1 on 5 matching bases. Per germline, CDR1 LGHDT and CDR2 YNNKEL (reference sequence). This CDR3 has 15 residues. V was clipped by 3 bases and J by 4 bases, with 13 bases between them. CDR3 amino acids: CASSQDTAGYNEQFF. The CDR3 region has the DNA TGTGCCAGCAGCCAGGACACAGCCGGGTACAATGAGCAGTTCTTC.

The chain uses TRBV3-1 and TRBJ1-2; a possible D gene is TRBD1 (5 bases). V was clipped by 1 base and J by 8 bases, with 17 bases between them. There are 15 residues in the CDR3. Germline V gene lookup returns CDR1 LGHDT and CDR2 YNNKEL (reference sequence). CDR3 nucleotide sequence: TGTGCCAGCAGCCAAGTCCACCTTCGGGGGTCCGGCTACACCTTC. It translates to CASSQVHLRGSGYTF.

The chain links TRBV29-1 to TRBJ1-1; TRBD1 aligns across 8 bases. CDR1 is SQVTM and CDR2 is ANQGSEA in the germline V gene. The CDR3 loop spans 12 amino acids. The V gene end was trimmed by 7 bases and the J gene end by 10 bases; junction bases not matched to a gene: 11. CDR3 protein: CSDGGRGHGAFF. The CDR3 coding sequence is TGCAGCGATGGGGGCAGGGGGCATGGAGCTTTCTTT.

The CDR3 reads CSVLTGEYQPQHF. The CDR3 coding sequence is TGCAGCGTTCTGACAGGGGAGTATCAGCCCCAGCATTTT. The gene calls are TRBV29-1 and TRBJ1-5; 8 bases line up with TRBD1. The CDR3 is 13 residues long. After removal of 5 bases from V and 5 bases from J, the junction contained 5 bases not matched to a gene. The V gene's germline CDR1 is SQVTM and CDR2 ANQGSEA.

The chain uses TRBV10-3 and TRBJ2-2, with TRBD2 matching over 9 bases. J gave up 2 bases and V 6 bases, and 7 bases lay outside the gene matches. The V gene's germline CDR1 is ENHRY and CDR2 SYGVKD. CDR3 length: 16 residues. The CDR3 reads CAIRPSSGINTGELFF. Here the CDR3 DNA reads TGTGCCATCAGACCATCTAGCGGGATAAACACCGGGGAGCTGTTTTTT.

This clonotype was seen only a few times. The V call is TRBV11-2, the J call TRBJ2-3; 9 bases line up with TRBD1. Germline assignment: CDR1 SGHAT and CDR2 FQNNGV. Trimming at V came to 4 bases and at J to 4 bases, leaving 6 bases not matched to a gene. The CDR3 runs 15 residues. In DNA form, the CDR3 reads TGTGCCAGCAGCTCTCGACAGGGGGAGGCAGATACGCAGTATTTT. This codes for CASSSRQGEADTQYF. The complete variable domain, with remaining parts taken from reference TRBV11-2 and TRBJ2-3, reads EAGVAQSPRYKIIEKRQSVAFWCNPISGHATLYWYQQILGQGPKLLIQFQNNGVVDDSQLPKDRFSAERLKGVDSTLKIQPAKLEDSAVYLCASSSRQGEADTQYFGPGTRLTVL.

This rearrangement joins TRBV5-1 to TRBJ2-1; 7 nucleotides match TRBD1. Losses at the gene ends were 4 bases for V and 4 bases for J; bases not matched to a gene: 17. This CDR3 is built from 18 residues. Germline assignment: CDR1 SGHRS and CDR2 YFSETQ. The CDR3: CASSKPLFGTEVYNEQFF. The DNA for the CDR3 is TGCGCCAGCAGCAAACCCCTTTTCGGGACAGAGGTTTACAATGAGCAGTTCTTC.

CDR3 region: CSGTDGLQETQYF. The CDR3 region has the DNA TGCAGCGGCACGGACGGACTCCAAGAGACCCAGTACTTC. This chain uses TRBV29-1 with TRBJ2-5; TRBD2 might be the D (5 bases). This CDR3 has 13 amino acids. V shed 7 bases and J shed 1 base, with 13 bases lying between them. Per germline, CDR1 SQVTM and CDR2 ANQGSEA.

This clonotype has just a few counts. The genes are TRBV4-1 and TRBJ2-5; D gene ambiguous. There are 16 residues in the CDR3. Germline V gene data show CDR1 as MGHRA and CDR2 as YSYEKL. The V and J ends lost 0 bases and 3 bases respectively, with 14 bases between them. The chain's CDR3 is CASSQEVTAGKETQYF. The CDR3 bases are TGCGCCAGCAGCCAAGAGGTGACTGCTGGAAAAGAGACCCAGTACTTC.

This rearrangement joins TRBV5-1 to TRBJ2-3; 7 bases are shared with TRBD2. Looked up from germline, CDR1 is SGHRS and CDR2 is YFSETQ. The CDR3 consists of 14 residues. The junction had 7 bases not matched to a gene; V was cut back by 7 bases and J by 2 bases. The CDR3 coding sequence is TGCGCCAGCTATGTGAGCGGGGTCACAGATACGCAGTATTTT. This codes for CASYVSGVTDTQYF.

The rearrangement uses TRBV29-1 and TRBJ1-1; D is uncertain. The CDR3 has 10 residues. V gave up 7 bases and J gave up 4 bases, with 7 bases separating them. CDR1 is SQVTM, CDR2 ANQGSEA, per germline. The CDR3 DNA is TGCAGCGGTGTTAGCACTGAAGCTTTCTTT. It yields the protein CSGVSTEAFF.